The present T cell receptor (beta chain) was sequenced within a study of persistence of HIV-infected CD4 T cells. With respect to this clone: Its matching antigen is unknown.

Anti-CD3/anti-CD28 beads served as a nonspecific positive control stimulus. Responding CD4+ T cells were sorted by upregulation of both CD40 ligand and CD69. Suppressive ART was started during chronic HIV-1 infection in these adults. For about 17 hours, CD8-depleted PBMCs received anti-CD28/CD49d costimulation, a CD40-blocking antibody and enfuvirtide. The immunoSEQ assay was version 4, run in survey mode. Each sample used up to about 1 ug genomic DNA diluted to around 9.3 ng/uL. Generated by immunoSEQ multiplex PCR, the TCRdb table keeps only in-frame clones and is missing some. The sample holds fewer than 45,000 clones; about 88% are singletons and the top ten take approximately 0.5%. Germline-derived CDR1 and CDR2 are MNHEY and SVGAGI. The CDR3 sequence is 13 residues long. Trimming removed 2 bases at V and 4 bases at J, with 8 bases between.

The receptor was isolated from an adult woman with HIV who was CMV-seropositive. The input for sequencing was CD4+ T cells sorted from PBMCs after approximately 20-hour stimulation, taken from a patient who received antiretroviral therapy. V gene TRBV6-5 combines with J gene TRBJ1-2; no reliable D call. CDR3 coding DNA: TGTGCCAGCAGTTACGGGAACCGCTATGGCTACACCTTC. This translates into CASSYGNRYGYTF.